Shown below are 23 T cell receptor beta chains from a single sample sequenced in a study of blood T cell repertoires in COVID-19. Clones were sequenced by immunoSEQ multiplex PCR, and TCRdb holds only the in-frame ones, with some missing. The repertoire consists of 130,000 to 150,000 clones, with around 83% occurring once and the leading ten covering almost 6%. The sequencing input was PBMCs or T cells enriched from blood (not recorded which). The receptors were gathered from a woman in her forties or fifties who had been exposed to COVID-19.

As concerns this clone: One junction end does not reproduce the germline sequence, and a read error may be involved. The chain links TRBV7-7 to TRBJ2-1, with 10 bases aligning to TRBD1. This CDR3 is built from 15 residues. Germline CDR1 reads SSHAT; CDR2 reads FNYEAQ (reference sequence). CDR3 sequence: CASSWGTGVTNEQFF. The CDR3 coding sequence is TGTGCTAGCAGCTGGGGGACAGGGGTTACAAATGAGCAGTTCTTC.

The sample holds a few counts of this clone. V and J are TRBV10-3 and TRBJ1-5; 11 nucleotides align to TRBD1. The CDR3 loop spans 16 amino acids. Germline assignment: CDR1 ENHRY and CDR2 SYGVKD. Losses at the gene ends were 3 bases for V and 6 bases for J; bases not matched to a gene: 7. The CDR3 loop is CAISDTGTGGSQPQHF. Here the CDR3 DNA reads TGTGCCATCAGTGATACCGGGACAGGGGGAAGTCAGCCCCAGCATTTT.

The V and J genes are TRBV29-1 and TRBJ1-5, with D uncertain. V shed 4 bases and J shed 4 bases, with 8 bases lying between them. This CDR3 has 12 amino acids. Germline CDR1 SQVTM, CDR2 ANQGSEA. CDR3 coding DNA: TGCAGCGTTGGAGGATTGAATCAGCCCCAGCATTTT. Encoded protein: CSVGGLNQPQHF.

The chain has TRBV19 and TRBJ1-1; TRBD1 might be the D (5 bases). CDR1 and CDR2 from the germline V gene are LNHDA and SQIVND (reference sequence). V was trimmed by 3 bases and J by 0 bases, leaving 20 bases between them. This CDR3 comprises 18 residues. In nucleotides, the CDR3 is TGTGCCAGTAGTATCGCGCGTCTGGTGGCAGGGATGAACACTGAAGCTTTCTTT. Amino acid sequence: CASSIARLVAGMNTEAFF.

This chain connects TRBV29-1 to TRBJ2-7, with D perhaps TRBD2 (7 bases). The V end was cut by 2 bases, the J end by 5 bases, with 13 bases between. This CDR3 contains 13 residues. CDR1 and CDR2 (germline): SQVTM, ANQGSEA. CDR3 protein: CSVEFRGGHEQYF. The DNA of the CDR3 is TGCAGCGTTGAATTCAGGGGAGGGCACGAGCAGTACTTC.

This clone was seen a single time. V is TRBV7-3 and J is TRBJ2-5, with 7 nucleotides matching TRBD2. With V trimmed by 1 base and J by 5 bases, 4 bases remained unmatched. The V gene's germline CDR1 is SGHTA and CDR2 FQGTGA. This CDR3 is built from 14 residues. CDR3 region: CASSLMGGVETQYF. Written as DNA, the CDR3 is TGTGCCAGCAGCTTAATGGGAGGGGTTGAGACCCAGTACTTC.

The chain has TRBV7-9 and TRBJ1-5; TRBD1 is a possible D gene (6 bases). V was trimmed by 2 bases and J by 5 bases, leaving 10 bases between them. The CDR3 is 14 residues long. Germline V gives CDR1 SEHNR, CDR2 FQNEAQ (reference sequence). In DNA, the CDR3 is TGTGCCAGCAGCTTACAGGGGTTGGATCAGCCCCAGCATTTT. As protein: CASSLQGLDQPQHF.

The chain is built from TRBV29-1 and TRBJ2-7; D remains ambiguous. The germline gives CDR1 SQVTM, CDR2 ANQGSEA. V lost 4 bases and J lost 4, with 11 bases in between. The CDR3 contains 12 residues. In nucleotides, the CDR3 is TGCAGCGTTGTGGGCCGGTCATACGAGCAGTACTTC. This encodes CSVVGRSYEQYF.

This chain uses TRBV6-5 with TRBJ1-2; D may be TRBD1 (6 bases). There are 13 residues in the CDR3. Germline values: CDR1 MNHEY, CDR2 SVGAGI. Trimming took off 9 bases at V and 4 bases at J, with 15 bases between the two ends. DNA of the CDR3: TGTGCCAGTGGACAGTTGGGGCCCTATGGCTACACCTTC. Translated, it gives CASGQLGPYGYTF.

V is TRBV3-1 (or the pseudogene TRBV3-2) and J is TRBJ1-6; TRBD1 might be the D (6 bases). The CDR3 is 15 residues long. Looked up from germline, CDR1 is LGHDT and CDR2 is YNNKEL (reference sequence). V lost 6 bases, J lost 0 bases, and 9 bases lay in between. The CDR3 protein is CASSRGSSYNSPLHF. CDR3 coding DNA: TGTGCCAGCAGTAGGGGGAGCTCCTATAATTCACCCCTCCACTTT.

The genes are TRBV13 and TRBJ2-6, with D maybe TRBD2 (7 bases). The CDR3 loop spans 17 amino acids. Germline V gene lookup returns CDR1 PRHDT and CDR2 FYEKMQ (reference sequence). V lost 2 bases to trimming and J lost 0 bases, with 11 bases between them. DNA for the CDR3: TGTGCCAGCAGCTTAATGGGGGGGCTCTCTGGGGCCAACGTCCTGACTTTC. Protein product: CASSLMGGLSGANVLTF.

In its sample, this clone was seen a few times. The J gene is TRBJ1-2, the V gene TRBV19; 9 nucleotides line up with TRBD1. Per the germline V gene, CDR1 is LNHDA and CDR2 is SQIVND (reference sequence). The CDR3 is made up of 16 amino acids. V lost 6 bases, J lost 2 bases, and 10 bases stayed unmatched. Here the CDR3 reads CASSPHGTGTNYGYTF. Written as DNA, the CDR3 is TGTGCCAGTAGCCCGCATGGGACAGGGACCAACTATGGCTACACCTTC.

This sequence joins TRBV27 and TRBJ2-7, with 9 bases fitting TRBD2. This CDR3 is 14 amino acids long. Germline CDR1 and CDR2: MNHEY and SMNVEV (reference sequence). The V gene end was trimmed by 6 bases and the J gene end by 2 bases; junction bases not matched to a gene: 5. The CDR3 DNA reads TGTGCCAGCAGGAAGCGGGGGGCCCCCTACGAGCAGTACTTC. Translated, it gives CASRKRGAPYEQYF.

This chain links TRBV5-4 with TRBJ1-5, with 8 bases lining up with TRBD1. Germline V gene sequence: CDR1 SGHNT, CDR2 YYREEE (reference sequence). Trimming took 1 base from V and 7 from J; bases not matched to a gene: 10. The CDR3 loop spans 16 amino acids. The CDR3 sequence: CASSLWGQDGRQPQHF. CDR3 DNA sequence: TGTGCCAGCAGCTTGTGGGGACAGGATGGCCGGCAGCCCCAGCATTTT.

This clone appeared once. The chain is built from TRBV27 and TRBJ2-1; maybe TRBD2 (6 bases). Germline CDR1 and CDR2: MNHEY and SMNVEV (reference sequence). The CDR3 contains 15 residues. Deletions cut 3 bases from V and 5 bases from J, with 14 bases between. This CDR3 is CASSFFGTGHNEQFF. CDR3 sequence (DNA): TGTGCCAGCAGTTTTTTCGGGACTGGGCACAATGAGCAGTTCTTC.

The V gene is TRBV25-1, the J gene TRBJ2-1; 9 nucleotides align to TRBD2. This CDR3 has 15 amino acids. Germline CDR1 is MGHDK and CDR2 is SYGVNS. Trimming took 3 bases from V and 4 from J; bases not matched to a gene: 4. CDR3 loop: CASSDPSGKYNEQFF. DNA for the CDR3: TGTGCCAGCAGTGATCCTAGCGGGAAATACAATGAGCAGTTCTTC.

This clone occurred a few times. The chain links TRBV9 to TRBJ1-2; 9 positions match TRBD1. Germline CDR1 SGDLS, CDR2 YYNGEE. V gave up 3 bases and J gave up 0 bases; unmatched junction bases: 9. This CDR3 spans 17 amino acids. The CDR3: CASSAGQGPRANYGYTF. CDR3 nucleotide sequence: TGTGCCAGCAGCGCCGGACAGGGGCCTAGAGCTAACTATGGCTACACCTTC.

This clone was picked up one time. V is TRBV19 and J is TRBJ1-6; 11 positions agree with TRBD1. CDR3 length equals 15 residues. Trimming at V came to 5 bases and at J to 9 bases, leaving 6 bases not matched to a gene. Germline V CDR1 and CDR2: LNHDA, SQIVND (reference sequence). The CDR3 nucleotides read TGTGCCAGTAGTCCCGTGGGACAGGGGGGTTCACCCCTCCACTTT. Translation: CASSPVGQGGSPLHF. Looking up the rest from reference TRBV19 and TRBJ1-6 gives the full variable domain: DGGITQSPKYLFRKEGQNVTLSCEQNLNHDAMYWYRQDPGQGLRLIYYSQIVNDFQKGDIAEGYSVSREKKESFPLTVTSAQKNPTAFYLCASSPVGQGGSPLHFGNGTRLTVT.

The J gene is TRBJ1-4, the V gene TRBV18, with 8 bases identical to TRBD1. This CDR3 region has 16 residues. The J segment lost 5 bases and the V segment lost 3 bases, leaving 8 bases of the junction unmatched. The V gene's germline CDR1 is KGHSH and CDR2 LQKENI. The DNA of the CDR3 is TGTGCCAGCTCACCTTTACCGGGACAGGTGAATGAAAAACTGTTTTTT. Residues: CASSPLPGQVNEKLFF.

The chain has TRBV6-5 and TRBJ1-6, with TRBD1 as a possible D gene (5 bases). The CDR3 length is 14 residues. From germline, CDR1 is MNHEY and CDR2 SVGAGI. The ends were cut back, 11 bases at V and 7 bases at J, with 18 bases in the middle. Here the CDR3 reads CAAHGGVINSPLHF. CDR3 in DNA: TGTGCCGCCCACGGGGGGGTAATCAATTCACCCCTCCACTTT.

This rearrangement joins TRBV19 to TRBJ2-5, with TRBD2 as a possible D gene (6 bases). This CDR3 has 15 amino acids. From germline, CDR1 is LNHDA and CDR2 SQIVND (reference sequence). V was clipped by 3 bases and J by 5 bases, with 16 bases between them. This chain's CDR3 is CASSIGGENWETQYF. The CDR3 nucleotides are TGTGCCAGTAGTATTGGAGGGGAGAACTGGGAGACCCAGTACTTC.

V is TRBV5-1 and J is TRBJ2-5; D is undetermined. Germline CDR1 is SGHRS and CDR2 is YFSETQ. Trimming pared 2 bases from V and 2 bases from J, leaving 7 bases between. CDR3 length: 13 amino acids. CDR3 in amino acids: CASSFGVQETQYF. The CDR3 bases are TGCGCCAGCAGCTTCGGTGTACAAGAGACCCAGTACTTC.

The chain employs TRBV29-1 and TRBJ1-1; D ambiguous. Between the trimmed V and J ends, which lost 5 bases and 1 base, there was a span of 11 bases. The CDR3 is made up of 13 amino acids. Germline-derived CDR1 and CDR2 are SQVTM and ANQGSEA. The CDR3 nucleotides are TGCAGCGTTCGGGTGAACGGGAACACTGAAGCTTTCTTT. Translation: CSVRVNGNTEAFF. Filled out from reference TRBV29-1 and TRBJ1-1, the complete variable domain reads SAVISQKPSRDICQRGTSLTIQCQVDSQVTMMFWYRQQPGQSLTLIATANQGSEATYESGFVIDKFPISRPNLTFSTLTVSNMSPEDSSIYLCSVRVNGNTEAFFGQGTRLTVV.